A selection of T cell receptor beta chains follows, all from one sample in a study of T cell changes during pregnancy in multiple sclerosis. Clones were read by immunoSEQ multiplex PCR, and TCRdb kept only the in-frame ones, dropping some. This table holds some 80,000 clones, 92% found once. Sequenced material: peripheral blood, taken before pregnancy. These receptors came from a female donor with multiple sclerosis, enrolled in a pregnancy study. The CDR3 runs from the conserved cysteine through the conserved F or W. D genes are given only for firm matches. Clone size appears in some rows only: once, few, many, or a class for an expanded clone.

D	V	J	size	DNA	CDR3
-	TRBV7-3	TRBJ1-1	-	TGTGCCAGCAGCTCCGCAGCGCACACTGAAGCTTTCTTT	CASSSAAHTEAFF
TRBD2	TRBV4-2	TRBJ2-7	-	TGTGCCAGCAGATTCACCGGGACTAGCGATGACGAGCAGTACTTC	CASRFTGTSDDEQYF
-	TRBV5-6	TRBJ1-1	-	TGTGCCAGCAGCTCTCTATTGGACAGAGTGAACACTGAAGCTTTCTTT	CASSSLLDRVNTEAFF
TRBD2	TRBV11-1	TRBJ2-1	-	TGTGCCAGCAGCGAACCGGGACGGGGGGGACTAGGTGAGCAGTTCTTC	CASSEPGRGGLGEQFF
-	TRBV30	TRBJ1-1	few	TGTGCCTGGAGTGTACCGGTCATGAACACTGAAGCTTTCTTT	CAWSVPVMNTEAFF
-	TRBV29-1	TRBJ1-2	-	TGCAGCGTTCAGGACAGCAACTATGGCTACACCTTC	CSVQDSNYGYTF
-	TRBV6-5	TRBJ1-3	once	TGTGCCAGCAGCCAACAGTACTCCTCTGGAAACACCATATATTTT	CASSQQYSSGNTIYF
-	TRBV9	TRBJ2-5	-	TGTGCCAGCAGCGTAGGGTGGGGGCCTCAAGAGACCCAGTACTTC	CASSVGWGPQETQYF
TRBD1	TRBV5-1	TRBJ1-1	-	TGCGCCAGCAGCTTGGTTCAGGGGGCTGTCACTGAAGCTTTCTTT	CASSLVQGAVTEAFF
-	TRBV6-1	TRBJ1-3	-	TGTGCCAGCAGTGAATCCCCCACCAGACTCTCTGGAAACACCATATATTTT	CASSESPTRLSGNTIYF
TRBD2	TRBV27	TRBJ2-2	-	TGTGCCAGCAGTTTAGTGGCGGGGGACACCGGGGAGCTGTTTTTT	CASSLVAGDTGELFF
-	TRBV9	TRBJ2-5	-	TGTGCCAGCAGCGTAGTAGCGGCCGCCTGGGAGACCCAGTACTTC	CASSVVAAAWETQYF
TRBD1	TRBV6-1	TRBJ1-2	-	TGTGCCAGCAGTGGACAGGGGCATGGCTACACCTTC	CASSGQGHGYTF
TRBD1	TRBV2	TRBJ1-2	-	TGTGCCAGCAGTGAAAGAGGGGACAGAAACTATGGCTACACCTTC	CASSERGDRNYGYTF
-	TRBV19	TRBJ1-2	-	TGTGCCAGTAGTATAACGGGGGTCGACCGTGGCTACACCTTT	CASSITGVDRGYTF
-	TRBV9	TRBJ1-2	-	TGTGCCAGCACCGGATCGGGGGGCAGGATCACCTATGGCTACACCTTC	CASTGSGGRITYGYTF
-	TRBV14	TRBJ2-1	-	TGTGCCAGCAGCCAAGATGTGTGGAGCTACAATGAGCAGTTCTTC	CASSQDVWSYNEQFF
-	TRBV29-1	TRBJ1-2	few	TGCAGCGTTGAATTTGCGGACTCTTATGGCTACACCTTC	CSVEFADSYGYTF
TRBD2	TRBV4-1	TRBJ2-7	-	TGCGCCAGCAGCCACCATCTACTAGCGGGAGAGGGCGAGCAGTACTTC	CASSHHLLAGEGEQYF
TRBD1	TRBV19	TRBJ1-1	-	TGTGCCACAACTGATCCTCAGGGGGCGGCCACTGAAGCTTTCTTT	CATTDPQGAATEAFF
-	TRBV7-3	TRBJ2-1	once	TGTGCCAGCAGCTTAACCGGTGGGGAGCCGGACAATGAGCAGTTCTTC	CASSLTGGEPDNEQFF
TRBD2	TRBV5-1	TRBJ2-5	-	TGCGCCAGCAGCTTGTTGGCTAGCGGGTCCCAAGAGACCCAGTACTTC	CASSLLASGSQETQYF
-	TRBV5-1	TRBJ1-1	-	TGCGCCAGCAGCTTGGTGGAGGGGGAAGCTTTCTTT	CASSLVEGEAFF
TRBD2	TRBV4-1	TRBJ2-7	-	TGCGCCAGCAGCCAAGAGGCGGGGGGAGGCGAGCAGTACTTC	CASSQEAGGGEQYF
-	TRBV4-1	TRBJ2-3	-	TGCGCCAGCAGCCAAGATAGGGGTACAGATACGCAGTATTTT	CASSQDRGTDTQYF
TRBD1	TRBV27	TRBJ1-1	-	TGTGCCAGCAGTTCTTACAGGGGGCCCACTGAAGCTTTCTTT	CASSSYRGPTEAFF
TRBD2	TRBV5-4	TRBJ2-1	-	TGTGCCAGCAGCTCAGGGACTAGCGGGGGGTTCAATGAGCAGTTCTTC	CASSSGTSGGFNEQFF
-	TRBV7-8	TRBJ1-5	-	TGTGCCAGCAGCTTAGCTCAGGGTTGGGACAATCAGCCCCAGCATTTT	CASSLAQGWDNQPQHF
TRBD1	TRBV7-9	TRBJ1-5	-	TGTGCCAGCAGCTTAGCGATTGGACAGGGGAATCAGCCCCAGCATTTT	CASSLAIGQGNQPQHF
-	TRBV5-6	TRBJ1-6	-	TGTGCCAGCAGCAATGGTAGGAGATTCTCCTATAATTCACCCCTCCACTTT	CASSNGRRFSYNSPLHF
TRBD1	TRBV5-8	TRBJ1-5	-	TGTGCCAGCAGCTGGGGACAGTTTAGCAATCAGCCCCAGCATTTT	CASSWGQFSNQPQHF
-	TRBV12-5	TRBJ1-2	-	TGTGCTAGTGGCCCGGCGGTCTATGGCTACACCTTC	CASGPAVYGYTF
-	TRBV19	TRBJ1-1	-	TGTGCCAGTAGTATGGCCGGGAGCGCTGAAGCTTTCTTT	CASSMAGSAEAFF
-	TRBV19	TRBJ2-1	-	TGTGCCAGTAGTATAGGAAGCGTTAGCGGCAGCTCCTACAATGAGCAGTTCTTC	CASSIGSVSGSSYNEQFF
-	TRBV19	TRBJ2-7	-	TGTGCCAGTAGTACCTCGCAGGGGCTTAGCTCCTACGAGCAGTACTTC	CASSTSQGLSSYEQYF
-	TRBV18	TRBJ1-3	-	TGTGCCAGCTCACCCAGGGTCGATCCCTCTGGAAACACCATATATTTT	CASSPRVDPSGNTIYF
TRBD1	TRBV18	TRBJ1-6	few	TGTGCCAGCTCACCAAGGACAGGGGGTAATTCACCCCTCCACTTT	CASSPRTGGNSPLHF
TRBD2	TRBV2	TRBJ2-5	-	TGTGCCAGCGAGCGGGGAGAGGAGACCCAGTACTTC	CASERGEETQYF
-	TRBV30	TRBJ1-4	-	TGTGCCTGGAGTGTAGATGGGGGGGCCGGGGAAAAACTGTTTTTT	CAWSVDGGAGEKLFF